The 10 T cell receptor beta chains reported below all come from one sample, sequenced in a study of T cell repertoires in cytomegalovirus infection. TCRdb ran MiXCR on the reads and lists one entry per CDR3 protein. The sample consists of around 740,000 distinct CDR3 sequences, 35% of them appearing once. Sequencing used PBMCs. The receptors derive from a human donor in good health (CMV status not recorded). Some clones in this sample may be carry-over from other donors' samples.

This clonotype was recorded at least ten times. The chain employs TRBV12-3 or TRBV12-4 and TRBJ1-5, with TRBD1 as a possible D gene (6 bases). This CDR3 region has 14 residues. V was pared by 5 bases and J by 3 bases, with 11 bases between. The CDR3: CASSPQGYNQPQHF. Here the CDR3 DNA reads TGTGCCAGCAGTCCACAGGGTTACAATCAGCCCCAGCATTTT.

This rearrangement joins TRBV12-3 or TRBV12-4 to TRBJ2-3; tentative D call: TRBD1 (7 bases). V was clipped by 3 bases and J by 6 bases, with 13 bases between them. The length of the CDR3 is 14 residues. DNA for the CDR3: TGTGCCAGCAGTTTTACCCCAGGGGGGGATACGCAGTATTTT. This encodes CASSFTPGGDTQYF.

The V and J genes are TRBV28 and TRBJ1-2; D uncertain. This CDR3 has 14 amino acids. Trimming stripped 2 bases from V and 9 bases from J, with 16 bases between. Germline CDR1 MDHEN, CDR2 SYDVKM. CDR3 residues: CASSLARARVRYTF. CDR3 nucleotides: TGTGCCAGCAGTTTAGCTCGGGCGCGGGTCCGCTACACCTTC.

The V and J genes are TRBV12-3 or TRBV12-4 and TRBJ2-7, with D possibly TRBD2 on 6 matching bases. The V end was cut by 3 bases, the J end by 3 bases, with 21 bases between. This CDR3 spans 17 amino acids. CDR3 nucleotides: TGTGCCAGCAGTTTCAACACCCGGACTACCCCCTACTACGAGCAGTACTTC. Translated, it gives CASSFNTRTTPYYEQYF.

The rearrangement joins TRBV2 to TRBJ1-1, with 7 bases matching TRBD1. The V gene end was trimmed by 4 bases and the J gene end by 6 bases; junction bases not matched to a gene: 17. In germline, CDR1 is SNHLY, CDR2 FYNNEI. The CDR3 has 17 residues. The DNA of the CDR3 is TGTGCCAGCAGTGGACAGGGCGTCTTTAGCTGGGGGGCTGAAGCTTTCTTT. It encodes CASSGQGVFSWGAEAFF. Together with reference TRBV2 and TRBJ1-1, the CDR3 gives the full variable domain: EPEVTQTPSHQVTQMGQEVILRCVPISNHLYFYWYRQILGQKVEFLVSFYNNEISEKSEIFDDQFSVERPDGSNFTLKIRSTKLEDSAMYFCASSGQGVFSWGAEAFFGQGTRLTVV.

This clonotype was seen a few times. The rearrangement joins TRBV28 to TRBJ2-6; D ambiguous. Trimming took 4 bases from V and 0 from J, leaving 4 bases between them. There are 14 residues in the CDR3. In germline, CDR1 is MDHEN, CDR2 SYDVKM. The chain's CDR3 is CASSSVSGANVLTF. DNA for the CDR3: TGTGCCAGCAGTTCAGTCTCTGGGGCCAACGTCCTGACTTTC.

For the CDR3, the DNA is TGTGCCTGGAGTGCCCGCTGGAGGGAGACCCAGTACTTC. Protein: CAWSARWRETQYF. This chain uses TRBV30 with TRBJ2-5; possibly TRBD2 for D (5 bases). Germline V CDR1 and CDR2: GTSNPN, SVGIG (reference sequence). The germline V and J ends were trimmed by 1 base and 5 bases, with 11 bases remaining between them. The CDR3 spans 13 residues.

This clonotype has just a few counts. The chain uses TRBV28 and TRBJ2-3, with 10 nucleotides matching TRBD2. Germline-derived CDR1 and CDR2 are MDHEN and SYDVKM. J gave up 4 bases and V 6 bases, and 7 bases lay outside the gene matches. The CDR3 is made up of 15 amino acids. DNA for the CDR3: TGTGCCAGCAGACAAAGCGGGGGGGACGCAGATACGCAGTATTTT. The encoded protein is CASRQSGGDADTQYF.

In its sample, this clonotype was seen a few times. The chain combines TRBV7-6 with TRBJ1-3; TRBD1 is a possible D gene (6 bases). V lost 1 base to trimming and J lost 4 bases, with 32 bases between them. CDR1 and CDR2 from the germline V gene are SGHVS and FNYEAQ. The CDR3 runs to 22 residues. CDR3 bases: TGTGCCAGCAGCTTAGGAAATACGCCCCTCAAAGGCTCACAGGGTTCGGGAAACACCATATATTTT. It is translated as CASSLGNTPLKGSQGSGNTIYF.

This rearrangement joins TRBV12-3 or TRBV12-4 to TRBJ2-7; the D gene could be TRBD1 or TRBD2 (6 bases each). The CDR3 covers 15 residues. V was clipped by 6 bases and J by 4 bases, with 19 bases between them. The CDR3 DNA is TGTGCCAGCAGGGGAATGGGAAAGGGGGGATACGAGCAGTACTTC. The encoded protein is CASRGMGKGGYEQYF.